What follows are 30 T cell receptor beta chains derived from one specimen sequenced in a study of cytomegalovirus exposure and HLA in healthy donors. The primer mix had 60 Vbeta and 13 Jbeta primers. The table came from immunoSEQ multiplex PCR; TCRdb's copy has only in-frame clones and leaves some out. The table lists around 120,000 clones, approximately 85% of them singletons. Sequencing was carried out using PBMCs. Receptor source: a boy aged 5 to 17 in good health and CMV-seronegative.

V and J are TRBV19 and TRBJ1-3; 8 nucleotides line up with TRBD1. This CDR3 comprises 16 residues. Per germline, CDR1 LNHDA and CDR2 SQIVND (reference sequence). Trimming took 5 bases from V and 0 from J; bases not matched to a gene: 6. In nucleotides, the CDR3 is TGTGCCAGTAGTTTTGGGACAGGCGCCTCTGGAAACACCATATATTTT. It specifies CASSFGTGASGNTIYF. Looking up the rest from reference TRBV19 and TRBJ1-3 gives the full variable domain: DGGITQSPKYLFRKEGQNVTLSCEQNLNHDAMYWYRQDPGQGLRLIYYSQIVNDFQKGDIAEGYSVSREKKESFPLTVTSAQKNPTAFYLCASSFGTGASGNTIYFGEGSWLTVV.

The V gene is TRBV10-3, the J gene TRBJ2-1; TRBD2 agrees at 8 bases. The CDR3 totals 16 residues. Germline assignment: CDR1 ENHRY and CDR2 SYGVKD. With 2 bases clipped from V and 0 bases from J, the junction kept 3 bases outside the gene matches. CDR3 in DNA: TGTGCCATCAGTGAGGTTAGCGGGGCCTCCTACAATGAGCAGTTCTTC. Its translation is CAISEVSGASYNEQFF.

The rearrangement links TRBV7-9 to TRBJ1-1, with 9 bases matching TRBD1. Trimming took 1 base from V and 1 from J; bases not matched to a gene: 13. Germline lookup yields CDR1 SEHNR and CDR2 FQNEAQ (reference sequence). This CDR3 spans 19 amino acids. DNA for the CDR3: TGTGCCAGCAGCTTAGGATGGGGGGGACAGGGTACGGCGAACACTGAAGCTTTCTTT. Encoded protein: CASSLGWGGQGTANTEAFF.

The V call is TRBV2, the J call TRBJ2-7; 9 bases map to TRBD2. Germline-derived CDR1 and CDR2 are SNHLY and FYNNEI. V shed 7 bases, J shed 3 bases, and the junction held 7 bases outside the gene matches. The length of the CDR3 is 14 residues. The CDR3 nucleotides read TGTGCCAGCAACGGAGCGGGAGGTATCTACGAGCAGTACTTC. This encodes CASNGAGGIYEQYF.

This clone came up once. V gene TRBV29-1 combines with J gene TRBJ2-5; 7 nucleotides agree with TRBD1. Germline assignment: CDR1 SQVTM and CDR2 ANQGSEA. This CDR3 has 16 residues. V shed 2 bases and J 2 bases; nucleotides not matched to a gene: 11. The CDR3 is CSVEIRTGGFQETQYF. The CDR3 bases are TGCAGCGTTGAAATTAGGACAGGAGGTTTTCAAGAGACCCAGTACTTC.

The chain is built from TRBV6-1 and TRBJ1-4, with 7 bases lining up with TRBD1. The ends lost 4 bases at V and 4 bases at J; junction bases unmatched: 3. CDR1 and CDR2 from the germline V gene are MNHNS and SASEGT. The CDR3 runs to 14 residues. The DNA of the CDR3 is TGTGCCAGCAGTGGAGGACAGGATAATGAAAAACTGTTTTTT. Its translation: CASSGGQDNEKLFF.

The chain has TRBV25-1 and TRBJ2-5; D is unresolved. The assigned J gene may be wrong: the sequence end matches TRBJ2-7 better. The germline CDR1 and CDR2 sequences are MGHDK and SYGVNS. CDR3 length equals 11 residues. Here the CDR3 reads CASSLNYEQYF. CDR3 coding DNA: TGTGCCAGCAGTTTGAACTACGAGCAGTACTTC.

The chain has TRBV7-3 and TRBJ2-1; D remains unclear. The V and J ends lost 0 bases and 6 bases respectively, with 6 bases between them. The length of the CDR3 is 13 residues. The germline CDR1 and CDR2 sequences are SGHTA and FQGTGA. The CDR3 region has the DNA TGTGCCAGCAGCTTAACCCTCTCCAATGAGCAGTTCTTC. Its translation: CASSLTLSNEQFF.

The V and J genes are TRBV7-9 and TRBJ2-5; D possibly corresponds to TRBD1 (6 bases). The V end lost 4 bases, the J end lost 1 base, and 7 bases lay between the germline ends. Germline assignment: CDR1 SEHNR and CDR2 FQNEAQ (reference sequence). The CDR3 has 13 amino acids. This CDR3 reads CASSSDSQETQYF. The DNA of the CDR3 is TGTGCCAGCAGCTCGGACAGCCAAGAGACCCAGTACTTC.

On this clone: Other DNA sequences within the sample encode an identical CDR3. The CDR3 coding sequence is TGCGCCAGCAGCCAGGGGGGTTATCAGCCCCAGCATTTT. This translates into CASSQGGYQPQHF. The V gene is TRBV4-1, the J gene TRBJ1-5; a possible D gene is TRBD1 (5 bases). V was shortened by 3 bases and J by 5 bases, with 8 bases between the two germline ends. This CDR3 comprises 13 residues. The germline V gene encodes CDR1 MGHRA and CDR2 YSYEKL.

This chain links TRBV7-3 with TRBJ2-2; D perhaps matches TRBD2 (5 bases). Germline V CDR1 and CDR2: SGHTA, FQGTGA. The V end lost 3 bases, the J end lost 4 bases, and 6 bases lay between the germline ends. The CDR3 contains 13 residues. The CDR3 reads CASSLAGTGELFF. The CDR3 DNA reads as TGTGCCAGCAGCTTGGCGGGCACCGGGGAGCTGTTTTTT.

The J gene is TRBJ1-1, the V gene TRBV7-3; 7 bases line up with TRBD1. This CDR3 region has 15 residues. Trimming took 4 bases from V and 5 from J; bases not matched to a gene: 10. Germline V gene lookup returns CDR1 SGHTA and CDR2 FQGTGA. CDR3 DNA: TGTGCCAGCAGCTCTGTGGGACAGCCCTCAACTGAAGCTTTCTTT. It translates to CASSSVGQPSTEAFF.

This CDR3 is CSVALRLRSEAFF. CDR3 in DNA: TGCAGCGTGGCCTTACGACTAAGGAGTGAAGCTTTCTTT. This rearrangement joins TRBV29-1 to TRBJ1-1; D not resolved. CDR1 is SQVTM and CDR2 is ANQGSEA in the germline V gene. With 6 bases removed from V and 7 bases from J, the gap between germline ends came to 18 bases. CDR3 length equals 13 residues.

This clone was seen once. The chain links TRBV5-1 to TRBJ2-3; D unresolved. V lost 10 bases and J 8 bases, leaving 11 bases between the germline ends. The CDR3 spans 10 residues. The germline gives CDR1 SGHRS, CDR2 YFSETQ. CDR3 in amino acids: CALHYGTQYF. As DNA, the CDR3 is TGCGCCCTGCACTATGGTACGCAGTATTTT.

This sequence joins TRBV6-5 and TRBJ1-1; D is perhaps TRBD1 (5 bases). This CDR3 is 15 amino acids long. Germline lookup yields CDR1 MNHEY and CDR2 SVGAGI. V shed 6 bases and J shed 4 bases, with 18 bases lying between them. In DNA form, the CDR3 reads TGTGCCAGCAGCCCCCCTCCGGCAGGGCGCACTGAAGCTTTCTTT. Its protein is CASSPPPAGRTEAFF.

This chain joins TRBV27 and TRBJ2-6; the D gene is possibly TRBD1 (6 bases). Deletions cut 8 bases from V and 5 bases from J, with 22 bases between. In germline, CDR1 is MNHEY, CDR2 SMNVEV (reference sequence). The CDR3 runs to 17 residues. DNA for the CDR3: TGTGCCAGCGGGCGGTTGGGGCAGGGGAGCTGGGCCAACGTCCTGACTTTC. Its translation: CASGRLGQGSWANVLTF.

The V and J genes are TRBV7-2 and TRBJ2-3, with 11 bases fitting TRBD2. The germline gives CDR1 SGHTA, CDR2 FQGNSA. The CDR3 totals 18 residues. Trimming at V came to 5 bases and at J to 1 base, leaving 11 bases not matched to a gene. CDR3 amino acids: CASSPRLAGGLGTDTQYF. In nucleotides, the CDR3 is TGTGCCAGCAGCCCCCGTCTAGCGGGGGGTCTGGGCACAGATACGCAGTATTTT.

The J gene is TRBJ1-2, the V gene TRBV18; no firm D call. With 3 bases removed from V and 8 bases from J, the gap between germline ends came to 7 bases. The CDR3 runs to 11 residues. The germline V gene has CDR1 KGHSH and CDR2 LQKENI. CDR3 DNA sequence: TGTGCCAGCTCACCCGGGGTGGGCTACACCTTC. Amino acid sequence: CASSPGVGYTF.

Turning to this clone: One end of the junction does not line up with germline, which may come from a read error. The chain recombines TRBV7-3 with TRBJ2-2, with 10 nucleotides matching TRBD2. CDR1 is SGHTA, CDR2 FQGTGA, per germline. The length of the CDR3 is 15 residues. DNA of the CDR3: TGTGCCAGCAGCCATACTAGCGGGAACTCCGGGGAGCTGTTTTTT. Translation gives CASSHTSGNSGELFF.

The chain links TRBV7-8 to TRBJ1-6; 10 bases match TRBD1. J lost 8 bases, V lost 5 bases, and 9 bases had no gene match. The CDR3 length is 16 residues. The V gene's germline CDR1 is SGHVS and CDR2 FQNEAQ. The CDR3 nucleotides are TGTGCCAGCAGCGTCCTGACCGGGACAGGGGATTCACCCCTCCACTTT. It codes for CASSVLTGTGDSPLHF. Full variable domain (missing parts from reference TRBV7-8 and TRBJ1-6): GAGVSQSPRYKVAKRGQDVALRCDPISGHVSLFWYQQALGQGPEFLTYFQNEAQLDKSGLPSDRFFAERPEGSVSTLKIQRTQQEDSAVYLCASSVLTGTGDSPLHFGNGTRLTVT.

This clone was observed a single time. The chain combines TRBV5-6 with TRBJ2-2; D is uncertain. CDR3 length equals 16 residues. V gave up 4 bases and J gave up 2 bases, with 15 bases separating them. From germline, CDR1 is SGHDT and CDR2 YYEEEE. The CDR3 bases are TGTGCCAGCAGCACCTATACGCCATTCAACACCGGGGAGCTGTTTTTT. Residues: CASSTYTPFNTGELFF. The whole variable domain, filled in from reference TRBV5-6 and TRBJ2-2, reads DAGVTQSPTHLIKTRGQQVTLRCSPKSGHDTVSWYQQALGQGPQFIFQYYEEEERQRGNFPDRFSGHQFPNYSSELNVNALLLGDSALYLCASSTYTPFNTGELFFGEGSRLTVL.

The gene calls are TRBV7-2 and TRBJ2-3; D may be TRBD2 (5 bases). Germline CDR1 reads SGHTA; CDR2 reads FQGNSA. V lost 0 bases, J lost 1 base, and 5 bases lay in between. The CDR3 totals 14 residues. DNA for the CDR3: TGTGCCAGCAGCTTAGCACTAGGCACAGATACGCAGTATTTT. Encoded protein: CASSLALGTDTQYF. The entire variable domain, with the rest obtained from reference TRBV7-2 and TRBJ2-3, is as follows: GAGVSQSPSNKVTEKGKDVELRCDPISGHTALYWYRQSLGQGLEFLIYFQGNSAPDKSGLPSDRFSAERTGGSVSTLTIQRTQQEDSAVYLCASSLALGTDTQYFGPGTRLTVL.

The V and J genes are TRBV19 and TRBJ1-4; 7 positions match TRBD1. V gave up 6 bases and J gave up 7 bases; unmatched junction bases: 11. CDR1 and CDR2 (germline): LNHDA, SQIVND (reference sequence). There are 15 residues in the CDR3. The CDR3 bases are TGTGCCAGTAGGATATGGACAGGAGCCGGTGAAAAACTGTTTTTT. Residues: CASRIWTGAGEKLFF.

The chain links TRBV7-3 to TRBJ2-5, with 15 bases that match TRBD2. There are 16 residues in the CDR3. V lost 4 bases to trimming and J lost 4 bases; unmatched junction nucleotides: 4. Germline CDR1 is SGHTA and CDR2 is FQGTGA. As DNA, the CDR3 is TGTGCCAGCAGCTCCGGACTAGCGGGAGGGCCAGAGACCCAGTACTTC. Translating gives CASSSGLAGGPETQYF.

This chain uses TRBV19 with TRBJ1-1; no clear D. The CDR3 has 14 amino acids. The germline gives CDR1 LNHDA, CDR2 SQIVND (reference sequence). The ends were cut back, 6 bases at V and 3 bases at J, with 14 bases in the middle. DNA for the CDR3: TGTGCCAGTAGCTACTTTGAGATGGACACTGAAGCTTTCTTT. This translates into CASSYFEMDTEAFF.

The V gene is TRBV7-6, the J gene TRBJ2-7; tentatively, D is TRBD2 (5 bases). CDR3 size: 12 residues. The ends were cut back, 5 bases at V and 6 bases at J, with 11 bases in the middle. Germline V CDR1 and CDR2: SGHVS, FNYEAQ. CDR3 nucleotides: TGTGCCAGCAGCCCCCGGGGTGCCGAGCAGTACTTC. Protein sequence: CASSPRGAEQYF.

The chain couples TRBV9 to TRBJ1-5; D perhaps matches TRBD1 (5 bases). In germline, CDR1 is SGDLS, CDR2 YYNGEE. With 2 bases removed from V and 7 bases from J, the gap between germline ends came to 13 bases. This CDR3 spans 14 amino acids. CDR3 nucleotide sequence: TGTGCCAGCAGCGTGGGAGGGGCGGACCAGCCCCAGCATTTT. It codes for CASSVGGADQPQHF.

The J gene is TRBJ2-2, the V gene TRBV5-8; 11 bases match TRBD2. The CDR3 covers 17 residues. Unmatched junction bases numbered 4, after V lost 0 bases and J lost 3 bases. Germline loops: CDR1 SGHTS, CDR2 YDEGEE. This chain's CDR3 is CASSLGLAGLYTGELFF. CDR3 nucleotides: TGTGCCAGCAGCTTGGGACTAGCGGGACTCTACACCGGGGAGCTGTTTTTT.

The chain combines TRBV15 with TRBJ1-2; D may be TRBD1 (6 bases). The CDR3 is 18 amino acids. The germline CDR1 and CDR2 sequences are LNHNV and YYDKDF (reference sequence). V was clipped by 0 bases and J by 2 bases, with 19 bases between them. The DNA of the CDR3 is TGTGCCACCAGCAGAGATTCGGGGGGGGCAGGGAGGAACTATGGCTACACCTTC. Amino acids: CATSRDSGGAGRNYGYTF.

This clone occurred a few times. The V call is TRBV6-5, the J call TRBJ2-2; D gene unclear. Germline values: CDR1 MNHEY, CDR2 SVGAGI. The CDR3 runs to 13 residues. Trimming removed 0 bases at V and 7 bases at J, with 6 bases between. The CDR3, as DNA: TGTGCCAGCAGTTACTCACCGGTCGGGGAGCTGTTTTTT. This translates into CASSYSPVGELFF.